What follows are 30 T cell receptor beta chains derived from one specimen sequenced in a study of blood T cell repertoires in COVID-19. Assay used: immunoSEQ multiplex PCR; TCRdb lists only in-frame clones, some missing. The sample has about 500,000 clones; about 91% are singletons. The sample comprised peripheral blood. The receptor set was obtained from a young man with COVID-19, enrolled during active disease.

The rearrangement joins TRBV19 to TRBJ2-3; tentatively, D is TRBD2 (6 bases). This CDR3 spans 14 amino acids. V lost 3 bases to trimming and J lost 1 base, with 8 bases between them. CDR1 and CDR2 (germline): LNHDA, SQIVND (reference sequence). The CDR3, as DNA: TGTGCCAGTAGTATGGGCGGGGGCACAGATACGCAGTATTTT. It is translated as CASSMGGGTDTQYF.

The chain joins TRBV7-9 to TRBJ1-4; D unclear. The germline gives CDR1 SEHNR, CDR2 FQNEAQ (reference sequence). Trimming pared 2 bases from V and 7 bases from J, leaving 11 bases between. The CDR3 has 14 residues. CDR3 DNA sequence: TGTGCCAGCAGCTTAAATGGTGCGGGTGAAAAACTGTTTTTT. Translation: CASSLNGAGEKLFF.

This clone was picked up a small number of times. V gene TRBV19 combines with J gene TRBJ1-2; D is perhaps TRBD1 (5 bases). V was trimmed by 2 bases and J by 7 bases, leaving 14 bases between them. The CDR3 runs to 14 residues. From germline, CDR1 is LNHDA and CDR2 SQIVND (reference sequence). CDR3 amino acids: CASSIKGRIGGYTF. The DNA of the CDR3 is TGTGCCAGTAGTATAAAGGGGCGAATTGGTGGCTACACCTTC.

In its sample, this clone was seen a few times. This chain links TRBV7-9 with TRBJ2-7, with a possible D match to TRBD2 (5 bases). CDR1 is SEHNR and CDR2 is FQNEAQ in the germline V gene (reference sequence). The germline V and J ends were trimmed by 5 bases and 3 bases, with 11 bases remaining between them. The CDR3 loop spans 13 amino acids. This CDR3 is CASSLDGLYEQYF. CDR3 DNA: TGTGCCAGCAGCCTGGACGGACTCTACGAGCAGTACTTC.

V is TRBV2 and J is TRBJ2-2; 11 nucleotides align to TRBD1. The CDR3 is made up of 15 amino acids. The trim removed 5 bases at V and 7 bases at J, leaving 6 bases unmatched. Germline values: CDR1 SNHLY, CDR2 FYNNEI. The CDR3 region has the DNA TGTGCCAGCAGTCGGACAGGGGGCGCCGTCGGGGAGCTGTTTTTT. It encodes CASSRTGGAVGELFF.

The chain employs TRBV5-4 and TRBJ2-1, with 8 bases matching TRBD2. CDR3 length: 15 residues. Germline CDR1 SGHNT, CDR2 YYREEE (reference sequence). Trimming took 0 bases from V and 7 from J; bases not matched to a gene: 6. The CDR3 is CASSLDASGGNEQFF. Here the CDR3 DNA reads TGTGCCAGCAGCTTGGACGCCAGCGGGGGTAATGAGCAGTTCTTC.

This clone was seen a single time. J is TRBJ2-1 and V is TRBV27; possible D gene TRBD2, 5 bases. The V gene lost 5 bases and the J gene lost 5 bases, with 10 bases spanning the gap. Germline assignment: CDR1 MNHEY and CDR2 SMNVEV (reference sequence). CDR3 size: 13 residues. The CDR3 region is CASSPTNHNEQFF. The CDR3 DNA is TGTGCCAGCAGTCCGACTAACCACAATGAGCAGTTCTTC.

The chain joins TRBV3-1 (or the pseudogene TRBV3-2) to TRBJ2-7, with D possibly matching TRBD2 (6 bases). V lost 1 base and J 4 bases, leaving 14 bases between the germline ends. This CDR3 comprises 15 residues. Germline V gene sequence: CDR1 LGHDT, CDR2 YNNKEL (reference sequence). The CDR3 loop reads CASSQGISGSYEQYF. In DNA form, the CDR3 reads TGTGCCAGCAGCCAAGGGATTAGCGGAAGTTACGAGCAGTACTTC.

CDR3 bases: TGTGCCAGCAGGTTTATGAGTGACACCGGGGAGCTGTTTTTT. Its translation is CASRFMSDTGELFF. This chain connects TRBV6-5 to TRBJ2-2; D is undetermined. This CDR3 spans 14 amino acids. V lost 6 bases and J 3 bases, leaving 11 bases between the germline ends. Germline-derived CDR1 and CDR2 are MNHEY and SVGAGI.

The V gene is TRBV19, the J gene TRBJ1-1; D possibly corresponds to TRBD1 (5 bases). V lost 10 bases and J 4 bases, leaving 10 bases between the germline ends. This CDR3 spans 11 amino acids. Germline V gene sequence: CDR1 LNHDA, CDR2 SQIVND (reference sequence). The CDR3 sequence: CATRRGTEAFF. The CDR3 bases are TGTGCCACCAGAAGGGGCACTGAAGCTTTCTTT.

The V call is TRBV28, the J call TRBJ2-5, with 11 bases matching TRBD2. The CDR3 loop spans 14 amino acids. The V segment lost 3 bases and the J segment 4 bases; nucleotides outside the gene matches: 1. CDR1 MDHEN and CDR2 SYDVKM come from the germline V gene. In nucleotides, the CDR3 is TGTGCCAGCAGTTTTAGCGGGAGGGGAGAGACCCAGTACTTC. Its protein product is CASSFSGRGETQYF.

V is TRBV19 and J is TRBJ2-6, with 8 bases identical to TRBD1. V lost 5 bases and J lost 2; bases outside the gene matches: 5. The CDR3 runs 16 residues. CDR1 is LNHDA and CDR2 is SQIVND in the germline V gene (reference sequence). CDR3 protein: CASSEDRAPGANVLTF. The CDR3 nucleotides read TGTGCCAGTAGTGAGGACAGGGCCCCTGGGGCCAACGTCCTGACTTTC. The entire variable domain, with the rest obtained from reference TRBV19 and TRBJ2-6, is as follows: DGGITQSPKYLFRKEGQNVTLSCEQNLNHDAMYWYRQDPGQGLRLIYYSQIVNDFQKGDIAEGYSVSREKKESFPLTVTSAQKNPTAFYLCASSEDRAPGANVLTFGAGSRLTVL.

The V gene is TRBV12-5, the J gene TRBJ1-5, with D unresolved. This CDR3 spans 13 amino acids. The germline V and J ends were trimmed by 6 bases and 5 bases, with 11 bases remaining between them. CDR1 is LGHNT and CDR2 is FRNRAP in the germline V gene. The CDR3 DNA reads TGTGCTAGTGGCCTGGGAGGTGATCAGCCCCAGCATTTT. This translates into CASGLGGDQPQHF.

The rearrangement joins TRBV7-9 to TRBJ1-1; tentatively, D is TRBD1 (6 bases). Trimming stripped 7 bases from V and 7 bases from J, with 13 bases between. The CDR3 extends over 12 amino acids. Germline values: CDR1 SEHNR, CDR2 FQNEAQ (reference sequence). This CDR3 reads CASTHAGDEAFF. CDR3 bases: TGTGCCAGCACCCATGCAGGGGATGAAGCTTTCTTT. Full variable domain (rest looked up from reference TRBV7-9 and TRBJ1-1): DTGVSQNPRHKITKRGQNVTFRCDPISEHNRLYWYRQTLGQGPEFLTYFQNEAQLEKSRLLSDRFSAERPKGSFSTLEIQRTEQGDSAMYLCASTHAGDEAFFGQGTRLTVV.

J is TRBJ2-4 and V is TRBV2, with D perhaps matching TRBD2 (5 bases). From germline, CDR1 is SNHLY and CDR2 FYNNEI. Trimming stripped 6 bases from V and 4 bases from J, with 13 bases between. This CDR3 has 14 residues. CDR3 amino acids: CASSAARGKNIQYF. The CDR3, as DNA: TGTGCCAGCAGCGCCGCCCGGGGTAAAAACATTCAGTACTTC.

The V gene is TRBV30, the J gene TRBJ1-1; no definite D call. This CDR3 region has 13 residues. The germline V gene has CDR1 GTSNPN and CDR2 SVGIG (reference sequence). Between the trimmed V and J ends, which lost 3 bases and 4 bases, there was a span of 12 bases. The CDR3 spells CAWRSGAPTEAFF. DNA of the CDR3: TGTGCCTGGAGGTCGGGTGCCCCCACTGAAGCTTTCTTT.

The chain couples TRBV2 to TRBJ2-7; D might be TRBD1 (5 bases). Germline V CDR1 and CDR2: SNHLY, FYNNEI. V was pared by 8 bases and J by 3 bases, with 11 bases between. CDR3 length equals 12 residues. CDR3 in amino acids: CASSGHNYEQYF. In DNA form, the CDR3 reads TGTGCCAGCTCAGGACATAACTACGAGCAGTACTTC.

The V call is TRBV30, the J call TRBJ2-3; 7 bases fit TRBD2. The CDR3 is 14 residues long. V lost 2 bases to trimming and J lost 2 bases; unmatched junction nucleotides: 4. Germline assignment: CDR1 GTSNPN and CDR2 SVGIG (reference sequence). The CDR3 nucleotides are TGTGCCTGGAGTCTAGCGGATCTCACAGATACGCAGTATTTT. It encodes CAWSLADLTDTQYF.

The chain is built from TRBV5-1 and TRBJ2-1; TRBD2 matches 7 bases. Germline V gives CDR1 SGHRS, CDR2 YFSETQ. J gave up 0 bases and V 4 bases, and 10 bases lay outside the gene matches. The CDR3 has 17 residues. The CDR3 DNA reads TGCGCCAGCAGCAATAGCGGGTTATTCTTCTCCTACAATGAGCAGTTCTTC. Residues: CASSNSGLFFSYNEQFF. The full variable domain, in which reference TRBV5-1 and TRBJ2-1 provide the parts outside the CDR3, is KAGVTQTPRYLIKTRGQQVTLSCSPISGHRSVSWYQQTPGQGLQFLFEYFSETQRNKGNFPGRFSGRQFSNSRSEMNVSTLELGDSALYLCASSNSGLFFSYNEQFFGPGTRLTVL.

This chain links TRBV10-3 with TRBJ1-5; maybe TRBD1 (5 bases). Germline CDR1 reads ENHRY; CDR2 reads SYGVKD. The CDR3 is 14 amino acids. With 4 bases removed from V and 5 bases from J, the gap between germline ends came to 12 bases. In DNA form, the CDR3 reads TGTGCCATCAGTGCGGAGACAGATTATCAGCCCCAGCATTTT. This encodes CAISAETDYQPQHF.

This clone was counted a few times. The chain has TRBV7-2 and TRBJ2-7, with 9 nucleotides matching TRBD2. The CDR3 is 14 amino acids. Trimming at V came to 2 bases and at J to 6 bases, leaving 5 bases not matched to a gene. Germline loops: CDR1 SGHTA, CDR2 FQGNSA. In DNA form, the CDR3 reads TGTGCCAGCAGCTTACTCGGGACTAGCAGCGAGCAGTACTTC. It yields the protein CASSLLGTSSEQYF. The full variable domain, rest sourced from reference TRBV7-2 and TRBJ2-7, is GAGVSQSPSNKVTEKGKDVELRCDPISGHTALYWYRQSLGQGLEFLIYFQGNSAPDKSGLPSDRFSAERTGGSVSTLTIQRTQQEDSAVYLCASSLLGTSSEQYFGPGTRLTVT.

This sequence joins TRBV30 and TRBJ2-7; D might be TRBD2 (6 bases). CDR3 length: 15 amino acids. Germline loops: CDR1 GTSNPN, CDR2 SVGIG (reference sequence). V lost 5 bases and J lost 0, with 17 bases in between. The CDR3 DNA follows: TGTGCCTGGCGCGGGGACCGACCGACCTCCTACGAGCAGTACTTC. Translated, it gives CAWRGDRPTSYEQYF. Full variable domain (missing parts from reference TRBV30 and TRBJ2-7): SQTIHQWPATLVQPVGSPLSLECTVEGTSNPNLYWYRQAAGRGLQLLFYSVGIGQISSEVPQNLSASRPQDRQFILSSKKLLLSDSGFYLCAWRGDRPTSYEQYFGPGTRLTVT.

This clone was observed a handful of times. The genes are TRBV30 and TRBJ1-1; D is undetermined. Germline lookup yields CDR1 GTSNPN and CDR2 SVGIG (reference sequence). The CDR3 totals 12 residues. Trimming pared 2 bases from V and 3 bases from J, leaving 7 bases between. CDR3: CAWSSTYTEAFF. CDR3 in DNA: TGTGCCTGGAGTAGCACTTACACTGAAGCTTTCTTT.

This chain links TRBV2 with TRBJ2-1, with 7 bases lining up with TRBD2. Per germline, CDR1 SNHLY and CDR2 FYNNEI. With 2 bases clipped from V and 1 base from J, the junction kept 11 bases outside the gene matches. The CDR3 covers 18 residues. The CDR3 DNA follows: TGTGCCAGCAGTGAACCTAGACTAGCCGCGATTTCCTACAATGAGCAGTTCTTC. It translates to CASSEPRLAAISYNEQFF.

This chain links TRBV5-1 with TRBJ1-4; 7 bases align to TRBD1. From germline, CDR1 is SGHRS and CDR2 YFSETQ. Trimming removed 0 bases from V and 2 bases from J; junction bases left unmatched: 4. The CDR3 runs 16 residues. The DNA for the CDR3 is TGCGCCAGCAGCTTGGCCGAGACAGGGACTAATGAAAAACTGTTTTTT. This codes for CASSLAETGTNEKLFF.

This clone is a singleton in its sample. V and J are TRBV6-5 and TRBJ2-1, with a weak D call TRBD1 (6 bases). CDR1 MNHEY and CDR2 SVGAGI come from the germline V gene. The V gene lost 3 bases and the J gene lost 4 bases, with 10 bases spanning the gap. CDR3 length: 14 amino acids. The CDR3 DNA reads TGTGCCAGCAGTTATCAGGACAGTTACAATGAGCAGTTCTTC. Its protein product is CASSYQDSYNEQFF.

This clone was seen a few times. The CDR3 region has the DNA TGTGCCAGCAGCCAACTCCAGGGGGCGTCACCCCTCCACTTT. It specifies CASSQLQGASPLHF. The V call is TRBV27, the J call TRBJ1-6, with 8 bases matching TRBD1. Germline CDR1 MNHEY, CDR2 SMNVEV (reference sequence). Trimming took 6 bases from V and 10 from J; bases not matched to a gene: 8. CDR3 length: 14 residues.

This chain uses TRBV11-2 with TRBJ1-4; D remains ambiguous. Trimming cost V 6 bases and J 8 bases, with 16 bases left between them. The CDR3 loop spans 14 amino acids. Looked up from germline, CDR1 is SGHAT and CDR2 is FQNNGV. Here the CDR3 reads CASSSDTIYEKLFF. As DNA, the CDR3 is TGTGCCAGCAGTTCTGACACCATTTACGAAAAACTGTTTTTT.

In its sample, this clone was seen a few times. The genes are TRBV5-1 and TRBJ1-1; a possible D gene is TRBD1 (6 bases). Germline V gene sequence: CDR1 SGHRS, CDR2 YFSETQ. The CDR3 is made up of 15 amino acids. V lost 7 bases to trimming and J lost 0 bases, with 16 bases between them. The CDR3 loop is CASRPQGSLNTEAFF. The CDR3 bases are TGCGCCAGCCGCCCCCAGGGGAGTCTGAACACTGAAGCTTTCTTT.

The chain joins TRBV3-1 (or the pseudogene TRBV3-2) to TRBJ2-3, with TRBD2 matching 9 bases. The CDR3 has 15 amino acids. Germline V gene data show CDR1 as LGHDT and CDR2 as YNNKEL (reference sequence). The trim removed 4 bases at V and 1 base at J, leaving 3 bases unmatched. DNA of the CDR3: TGTGCCAGCAGCCGAGGCGGGGGGGGCACAGATACGCAGTATTTT. As protein: CASSRGGGGTDTQYF.